The TCR beta chain under discussion was sequenced for a study of shared clonotypes between healthy human individuals. The study ran the assay at deep level. Profiling relied on immunoSEQ multiplex PCR, and the TCRdb table lists in-frame clones only, not all of them. The sample shows around 480,000 clones, about 80% of them seen only once. The CDR3 loop spans 18 amino acids. Losses at the gene ends were 8 bases for V and 0 bases for J; bases not matched to a gene: 15. Germline V gene lookup returns CDR1 SNHLY and CDR2 FYNNEI. This clone was found many times. This sample also contains other DNA sequences that code for the same CDR3. All of the donors resided in Nashville, Tennessee, and each was a Caucasian adult.

This clonotype originated in a woman in her thirties or forties in good health. Some clones in this sample may be carry-over from other donors' samples. V is TRBV2 and J is TRBJ2-3; 9 bases map to TRBD2. Source material: PBMCs. CDR3: CASYGALAGDLSTDTQYF. CDR3 bases: TGTGCCAGCTACGGCGCTTTAGCGGGAGATCTTAGCACAGATACGCAGTATTTT.